The 23 T cell receptor beta chains reported below all come from one sample, sequenced in a study of neoadjuvant anti-PD-1 for oral cavity cancer (dated by TCRdb to the early 2020s). The sample's time point label, in plain terms: before neoadjuvant nivolumab. The library relied on the immunoSEQ multiplex PCR assay. The source is immuneACCESS, and TCRdb retained only in-frame sequences with V and J called. Part of the clones is not carried over; for the studies checked, unresolved V genes explain less than half of this, and the remainder is unexplained. The sample table holds some 15,000 clones, of which about 68% were seen once. The ten largest account for 2.9% of the sample. The sample in question was PBMCs, obtained before nivolumab (anti-PD-1) treatment. The origin of the receptors is a person aged 35-80 years with oral cavity squamous cell carcinoma.

This clone showed up just a few times. The chain has TRBV10-2 and TRBJ2-7; TRBD1 agrees at 9 bases. This CDR3 comprises 15 residues. Trimming took 5 bases from V and 3 from J; bases not matched to a gene: 8. Germline assignment: CDR1 WSHSY and CDR2 SAAADI. CDR3 DNA: TGCGCCAGCAGTAAACCGGGACAGGGATACTACGAGCAGTACTTC. Its translation: CASSKPGQGYYEQYF.

This chain uses TRBV5-4 with TRBJ1-6, with D hard to call. With 4 bases removed from V and 8 bases from J, the gap between germline ends came to 16 bases. Germline loops: CDR1 SGHNT, CDR2 YYREEE (reference sequence). The CDR3 has 15 amino acids. CDR3 nucleotide sequence: TGTGCCAGCAGCCGGCGAGGCGGTCCGGATTCACCCCTCCACTTT. This codes for CASSRRGGPDSPLHF.

This chain joins TRBV6-5 and TRBJ1-1, with 9 positions matching TRBD1. The CDR3 loop spans 12 amino acids. CDR1 is MNHEY, CDR2 SVGAGI, per germline. Trimming cost V 7 bases and J 10 bases; bases outside gene matches: 7. CDR3 loop: CASTPGQGVAFF. The CDR3 nucleotides are TGTGCCAGCACCCCGGGACAGGGTGTAGCTTTCTTT.

The genes are TRBV5-6 and TRBJ1-4; D is unresolved. The germline CDR1 and CDR2 sequences are SGHDT and YYEEEE. Between the trimmed V and J ends, which lost 0 bases and 5 bases, there was a span of 17 bases. This CDR3 has 17 residues. In nucleotides, the CDR3 is TGTGCCAGCAGCTTGGCTGGGCCCCAAGCCTCCAATGAAAAACTGTTTTTT. Translated, it gives CASSLAGPQASNEKLFF.

In DNA, the CDR3 is TGTGCCAGTAGTATAGATCAGGGCATAGCGGATACGCAGTATTTT. This gives the protein CASSIDQGIADTQYF. The V call is TRBV19, the J call TRBJ2-3, with D possibly being TRBD1 or TRBD2 (5 bases each). Germline values: CDR1 LNHDA, CDR2 SQIVND (reference sequence). The V end was cut by 0 bases, the J end by 6 bases, with 13 bases between. CDR3 size: 15 residues.

The chain is built from TRBV7-8 and TRBJ1-1; D is uncertain. This CDR3 comprises 13 residues. V lost 6 bases to trimming and J lost 0 bases, with 8 bases between them. CDR1 and CDR2 (germline): SGHVS, FQNEAQ. The CDR3 DNA reads TGTGCCAGCAGATTTGGAGTGAACACTGAAGCTTTCTTT. Amino acids: CASRFGVNTEAFF.

The chain has TRBV29-1 and TRBJ1-1; 8 nucleotides agree with TRBD1. In germline, CDR1 is SQVTM, CDR2 ANQGSEA. V dropped 6 bases and J dropped 1; count of bases not matched to a gene: 4. The CDR3 is 13 residues long. The CDR3 region has the DNA TGCAGCGTGTCAGGGGGCACGAACACTGAAGCTTTCTTT. Its translation is CSVSGGTNTEAFF.

This clone was counted a few times. The chain recombines TRBV30 with TRBJ1-1; 8 nucleotides align to TRBD1. This CDR3 comprises 13 residues. The germline V gene has CDR1 GTSNPN and CDR2 SVGIG (reference sequence). J gave up 10 bases and V 2 bases, and 9 bases lay outside the gene matches. The CDR3 region is CAWSTVQGARAFF. CDR3 coding DNA: TGTGCCTGGAGTACCGTCCAGGGGGCGCGAGCTTTCTTT.

The J gene is TRBJ2-2, the V gene TRBV5-4, with 7 bases lining up with TRBD1. The germline CDR1 and CDR2 sequences are SGHNT and YYREEE (reference sequence). There are 14 residues in the CDR3. The V segment lost 3 bases and the J segment 2 bases; nucleotides outside the gene matches: 1. The CDR3 reads CASSWDRNTGELFF. In DNA form, the CDR3 reads TGTGCCAGCAGCTGGGACAGAAACACCGGGGAGCTGTTTTTT. The full variable domain, rest sourced from reference TRBV5-4 and TRBJ2-2, is ETGVTQSPTHLIKTRGQQVTLRCSSQSGHNTVSWYQQALGQGPQFIFQYYREEENGRGNFPPRFSGLQFPNYSSELNVNALELDDSALYLCASSWDRNTGELFFGEGSRLTVL.

The chain joins TRBV19 to TRBJ1-5, with D hard to call. In germline, CDR1 is LNHDA, CDR2 SQIVND (reference sequence). The germline V and J ends were trimmed by 3 bases and 0 bases, with 3 bases remaining between them. The CDR3 length is 13 residues. The chain's CDR3 is CASSISSNQPQHF. CDR3 nucleotide sequence: TGTGCCAGTAGTATTTCTAGCAATCAGCCCCAGCATTTT. The entire variable domain, with the rest obtained from reference TRBV19 and TRBJ1-5, is as follows: DGGITQSPKYLFRKEGQNVTLSCEQNLNHDAMYWYRQDPGQGLRLIYYSQIVNDFQKGDIAEGYSVSREKKESFPLTVTSAQKNPTAFYLCASSISSNQPQHFGDGTRLSIL.

V is TRBV7-8 and J is TRBJ2-5; D possibly matches TRBD1 or TRBD2 (5 bases each). Germline CDR1 and CDR2: SGHVS and FQNEAQ. Trimming stripped 5 bases from V and 5 bases from J, with 24 bases between. The CDR3 has 17 residues. CDR3 bases: TGTGCCAGCAGCCGGGCGGTAGTAGCATCGAGGGGCGAGACCCAGTACTTC. Translating it yields CASSRAVVASRGETQYF.

The chain uses TRBV5-1 and TRBJ2-5, with D possibly matching TRBD2 (5 bases). CDR3 length equals 13 residues. Germline V gene sequence: CDR1 SGHRS, CDR2 YFSETQ. V was clipped by 0 bases and J by 4 bases, with 7 bases between them. This CDR3 reads CASSLERPETQYF. The CDR3 DNA follows: TGCGCCAGCAGCTTGGAGCGGCCAGAGACCCAGTACTTC.

The chain uses TRBV6-1 and TRBJ2-7; D gene unclear. Germline assignment: CDR1 MNHNS and CDR2 SASEGT. This CDR3 contains 13 residues. The V and J ends lost 1 base and 2 bases respectively, with 6 bases between them. In DNA form, the CDR3 reads TGTGCCAGCAGTGAAGACGGTCCCTACGAGCAGTACTTC. Translated, it gives CASSEDGPYEQYF.

The chain carries TRBV12-5 and TRBJ1-5, with 9 bases matching TRBD1. This CDR3 contains 12 residues. The V and J ends lost 9 bases and 5 bases, in that order; junction bases with no gene match: 2. The V gene's germline CDR1 is LGHNT and CDR2 FRNRAP. The CDR3 here is CASGTGHQPQHF. The CDR3 DNA reads as TGTGCTAGCGGGACAGGGCATCAGCCCCAGCATTTT.

The chain has TRBV30 and TRBJ1-1; tentatively, D is TRBD1 (5 bases). V dropped 4 bases and J dropped 1 base, with 16 bases sitting between them. Germline V gene lookup returns CDR1 GTSNPN and CDR2 SVGIG (reference sequence). The CDR3 is made up of 15 amino acids. CDR3 loop: CAWNYGGGRNTEAFF. CDR3 nucleotide sequence: TGTGCCTGGAACTATGGGGGAGGCAGGAACACTGAAGCTTTCTTT.

This clone occurred a few times. This rearrangement joins TRBV7-8 to TRBJ1-5; D perhaps matches TRBD1 (6 bases). This CDR3 is built from 14 residues. The V and J ends lost 1 base and 4 bases respectively, with 8 bases between them. Germline V gene data show CDR1 as SGHVS and CDR2 as FQNEAQ. The CDR3 is CASSLDRANQPQHF. In DNA form, the CDR3 reads TGTGCCAGCAGCTTAGACAGGGCAAATCAGCCCCAGCATTTT.

The chain carries TRBV15 and TRBJ2-5, with D perhaps assigned TRBD1 or TRBD2 (5 bases each). The CDR3 is 15 residues long. The V gene lost 0 bases and the J gene lost 3 bases, with 11 bases spanning the gap. CDR1 is LNHNV, CDR2 YYDKDF, per germline (reference sequence). Here the CDR3 DNA reads TGTGCCACCAGCAGAGATCCAGGGAGAGAAGAGACCCAGTACTTC. Its translation is CATSRDPGREETQYF.

The rearrangement links TRBV2 to TRBJ2-2; possibly TRBD2 for D (6 bases). V was cut by 7 bases and J by 3 bases, with 18 bases left in between. The CDR3 covers 16 residues. Per germline, CDR1 SNHLY and CDR2 FYNNEI. CDR3 sequence: CASKARGGSDTGELFF. DNA of the CDR3: TGTGCCAGCAAGGCTAGGGGAGGTTCGGACACCGGGGAGCTGTTTTTT.

The J gene is TRBJ2-3, the V gene TRBV4-2, with TRBD2 matching over 12 bases. Per germline, CDR1 LGHNA and CDR2 YNFKEQ. V shed 0 bases, J shed 6 bases, and the junction held 1 base outside the gene matches. This CDR3 spans 15 amino acids. The CDR3 bases are TGTGCCAGCAGCCAAGATCTAGCGGGGGGGGATACGCAGTATTTT. Its protein is CASSQDLAGGDTQYF.

The chain recombines TRBV7-9 with TRBJ1-1; TRBD1 is a possible D gene (5 bases). This CDR3 has 15 amino acids. V was clipped by 0 bases and J by 4 bases, with 12 bases between them. Germline V gene lookup returns CDR1 SEHNR and CDR2 FQNEAQ (reference sequence). CDR3 DNA sequence: TGTGCCAGCAGCTTAGCCTGGGGGGAGCGCACTGAAGCTTTCTTT. Its translation: CASSLAWGERTEAFF. Complete variable domain (other parts from reference TRBV7-9 and TRBJ1-1): DTGVSQNPRHKITKRGQNVTFRCDPISEHNRLYWYRQTLGQGPEFLTYFQNEAQLEKSRLLSDRFSAERPKGSFSTLEIQRTEQGDSAMYLCASSLAWGERTEAFFGQGTRLTVV.

The genes are TRBV10-2 and TRBJ1-5; D gene unclear. V lost 2 bases, J lost 11 bases, and 7 bases lay in between. CDR1 and CDR2 from the germline V gene are WSHSY and SAAADI. The CDR3 length is 11 residues. This CDR3 is CASSEGRSQHF. CDR3 in DNA: TGCGCCAGCAGTGAGGGTAGGTCCCAGCATTTT.

CDR3 residues: CASSDRATGYTF. The DNA for the CDR3 is TGTGCCAGCAGCGACAGGGCAACTGGCTACACCTTC. The chain couples TRBV9 to TRBJ1-2, with D perhaps matching TRBD1 (6 bases). CDR3 length: 12 residues. Germline assignment: CDR1 SGDLS and CDR2 YYNGEE. Trimming cost V 3 bases and J 7 bases, with 10 bases left between them.

The table lists this clone with a few counts. The chain is built from TRBV19 and TRBJ1-2; 7 bases line up with TRBD1. V shed 4 bases, J shed 2 bases, and the junction held 7 bases outside the gene matches. The CDR3 extends over 15 amino acids. Germline values: CDR1 LNHDA, CDR2 SQIVND (reference sequence). The CDR3 nucleotides read TGTGCCAGTAGTACCGGGACAGACCTAAACTATGGCTACACCTTC. It translates to CASSTGTDLNYGYTF. Filled out from reference TRBV19 and TRBJ1-2, the complete variable domain reads DGGITQSPKYLFRKEGQNVTLSCEQNLNHDAMYWYRQDPGQGLRLIYYSQIVNDFQKGDIAEGYSVSREKKESFPLTVTSAQKNPTAFYLCASSTGTDLNYGYTFGSGTRLTVV.